These T cell receptor beta chains were read from a single sample in a study of T cell responses to AZD1222 COVID-19 vaccine. The table came from immunoSEQ multiplex PCR; TCRdb's copy has only in-frame clones and leaves some out. In the table there are 130,000 or so clones, roughly 85% of which are singletons. Specimen: peripheral blood, collected 28 days after the second dose of the MenACWY control vaccine. The receptors stem from an adult who received the MenACWY meningococcal vaccine as a control. CDR3s include the opening cysteine and the closing phenylalanine or tryptophan. D genes are given only for firm matches. Rows may omit the clone size; those that give it use once, few, many or a size class.

>-|-|TRBJ1-5|TRBV29-1
TGCAGCGCGAGTAATAGCAATCAGCCCCAGCATTTT
CSASNSNQPQHF
>few|TRBD1|TRBJ1-2|TRBV2
TGTGCCAGCAGTGACGACAGGGTGCCTGGCTACACCTTC
CASSDDRVPGYTF
>-|TRBD1|TRBJ1-5|TRBV28
TGTGCCAGCACCGGCTCAGGGGGCGGTCAGCCCCAGCATTTT
CASTGSGGGQPQHF
>-|-|TRBJ2-7|TRBV12-5
TGTGCTAGTGGGACCACATCCTACGAGCAGTACTTC
CASGTTSYEQYF
>-|-|TRBJ1-5|TRBV28
TGTGCCAGCATCGATCGGATAGAGCAGCCCCAGCATTTT
CASIDRIEQPQHF
>once|TRBD2|TRBJ2-7|TRBV7-2
TGTGCCAGCAAGTGGGCGGGGGGCAGCGAGCAGTACTTC
CASKWAGGSEQYF
>-|TRBD1|TRBJ1-1|TRBV7-6
TGTGCCAGCAGCTTAGAAGAAGACAGGGGCCGTGAAGCTTTCTTT
CASSLEEDRGREAFF
>-|TRBD2|TRBJ2-7|TRBV27
TGTGCCAGCAGTTTATTAGCGGGGCCCTCTGGGGAGCAGTACTTC
CASSLLAGPSGEQYF
>-|TRBD1|TRBJ1-1|TRBV6-5
TGTGCCAGCAGCCGGACAGGGGGCGCGGGTCAAGCTTTCTTT
CASSRTGGAGQAFF
>-|-|TRBJ1-3|TRBV7-8
TGTGCCAGCAGCTTAGGTGGGTCGGAATCTGGAAACACCATATATTTT
CASSLGGSESGNTIYF
>-|-|TRBJ1-2|TRBV30
TGTGCCTGGAGAGAGGGGACCAAATCCGCTCGGGGCTACACCTTC
CAWREGTKSARGYTF
>-|-|TRBJ2-2|TRBV6-5
TGTGCCAGCAGACCAGGGAAAACGAACACCGGGGAGCTGTTTTTT
CASRPGKTNTGELFF
>-|TRBD1|TRBJ1-2|TRBV5-4
TGTGCCAGCAGCCGCACAGGGGAGGGCTACACCTTC
CASSRTGEGYTF
>-|-|TRBJ1-2|TRBV19
TGTGCCAGTAGTATAGCGGGCAGGCTCAACTATGGCTACACCTTC
CASSIAGRLNYGYTF
>-|TRBD1|TRBJ1-6|TRBV20-1
TGCAGTGCTAGAGTTGGGGGACAGGCCCGTTTT
CSARVGGQARF
>-|-|TRBJ2-3|TRBV19
TGTGCCAGTAGTATAGGGGGAGGAACAGGGGTCACAGATACGCAGTATTTT
CASSIGGGTGVTDTQYF
>-|-|TRBJ2-2|TRBV5-1
TGCGCCAGCAGCCCGGAAGGGGCAGCGAACACCGGGGAGCTGTTTTTT
CASSPEGAANTGELFF
>-|-|TRBJ2-3|TRBV12-3/TRBV12-4
TGTGCCAGCAGGTCAACAGGGCCAAATACGCAGTATTTT
CASRSTGPNTQYF
>-|-|TRBJ1-2|TRBV4-3
TGCGCCAGCAGCCCAAACACCCGGGACATCGGCTACACCTTC
CASSPNTRDIGYTF
>-|-|TRBJ1-1|TRBV29-1
TGCAGCGCCGGACGGCTGAACACTGAAGCTTTCTTT
CSAGRLNTEAFF
>-|-|TRBJ2-7|TRBV11-3
TGTGCCAGCAGCCGAGGGAACTTGAGACAGCTCTCCTACGAGCAGTACTTC
CASSRGNLRQLSYEQYF
>-|-|TRBJ1-4|TRBV28
TGTGCCAGCAGTTTAATTCAGGGTTTGGTGTCTAATGAAAAACTGTTTTTT
CASSLIQGLVSNEKLFF
>-|-|TRBJ1-2|TRBV6-5
TGTGCCAGCAGTTACAACCTAGAAGCTAACTATGGCTACACCTTC
CASSYNLEANYGYTF
>once|-|TRBJ2-4|TRBV7-2
TGTGCCAGCAGCTTAGTCGGGGGCAGGCCACCTATTCAGTACTTC
CASSLVGGRPPIQYF
>few|-|TRBJ2-2|TRBV5-1
TGCGCCAGCAGCTTGGTGGCGGGGCGCACCGGGGAGCTGTTTTTT
CASSLVAGRTGELFF
>-|TRBD1|TRBJ2-4|TRBV5-1
TGCGCCAGCCCCAACAGGGGGAAGGTCAAAAACATTCAGTACTTC
CASPNRGKVKNIQYF
>-|-|TRBJ1-1|TRBV6-4
TGTGCCAGCAGTGACCAGCAGAACACTGAAGCTTTCTTT
CASSDQQNTEAFF
>-|TRBD2|TRBJ2-1|TRBV9
TGTGCCAGCAGCGTAGCTACGGGGGGTTTAATGTCCAATGAGCAGTTCTTC
CASSVATGGLMSNEQFF
>-|-|TRBJ2-3|TRBV19
TGTGCCAGTAGTACAGACAGCTCTCGAGATACGCAGTATTTT
CASSTDSSRDTQYF
>few|-|TRBJ2-7|TRBV2
TGTGCCAGCAGGCCCGGGGGCCTCGAGCAGTACTTC
CASRPGGLEQYF
>-|-|TRBJ1-5|TRBV24-1
TGTGCCACCAGTGATTCAGGGTTCAATCAGCCCCAGCATTTT
CATSDSGFNQPQHF
>-|-|TRBJ1-2|TRBV7-9
TGTGCCAGCACCGACCAGGGCTTC
CASTDQGF
>-|-|TRBJ2-2|TRBV19
TGTGCCAGTAGGCGGGACACGGCCAGAACCGGGGAGCTGTTTTTT
CASRRDTARTGELFF
>once|-|TRBJ1-1|TRBV18
TGTGCCAGCTCAACCTTTGTGTGGAGTCAGAACACTGAAGCTTTCTTT
CASSTFVWSQNTEAFF
>-|-|TRBJ1-2|TRBV11-2
TGTGCCAGCAGGCGGGTCGGGGAGACGAACTATGGCTACACCTTC
CASRRVGETNYGYTF
>-|-|TRBJ2-1|TRBV18
TGTGCCAGCTCACCTTCGGGTCGGGAGTACTACAATGAGCAGTTCTTC
CASSPSGREYYNEQFF
>-|TRBD1|TRBJ2-2|TRBV29-1
TGCAGCGTACGCAGGACAGGGCGATCCGACACCGGGGAGCTGTTTTTT
CSVRRTGRSDTGELFF
>-|-|TRBJ2-3|TRBV9
TGTGCCAGCAGCCCGGGGAGCACAGATACGCAGTATTTT
CASSPGSTDTQYF
>-|TRBD2|TRBJ2-7|TRBV29-1
TGCAGCGTCGTCGGACTAGCGGGAACCTACGAGCAGTACTTC
CSVVGLAGTYEQYF